The T cell receptor (beta chain) described here comes from a study of glioma-infiltrating T cells. Across the whole study: Samples included WHO grade II oligodendrogliomas or astrocytomas and initial-diagnosis grade IV glioblastomas. Glioma patients had dexamethasone for six or fewer days before surgery. Blood libraries targeted about 4- to 11-fold coverage of 910,000 or so T cells. The study's findings and limits: Above-expected tissue-blood divergence occurred in all gliomas, most in low-grade ones.

Amplification of TCR alpha and beta CDR3 regions from RNA used iRepertoire nested multiplex PCR. TCRdb re-called the multiplex PCR reads through MiXCR, storing one row per CDR3 protein. The sample contains 400,000 or so distinct CDR3 sequences, around 38% of which appear only once. This clonotype occurred a few times. Its antigen is unknown. The CDR3 runs 15 residues. CDR1 is MNHEY and CDR2 is SMNVEV in the germline V gene (reference sequence). V lost 5 bases to trimming and J lost 5 bases, with 18 bases between them. The chain employs TRBV27 and TRBJ1-2; D uncertain. This receptor was obtained from a human donor with low-grade glioma or glioblastoma, undergoing nonglioma brain surgery, or in good health (not recorded which). The sequenced material came from glioma tissue, nonneoplastic brain tissue, or PBMCs (not recorded which). This CDR3 reads CASSPPSAGPYGYTF. The CDR3 coding sequence is TGTGCCAGCAGTCCCCCGAGCGCAGGACCTTATGGCTACACCTTC.